One and the same sample provided the 19 T cell receptor beta chains below, sequenced in a study of regulatory T cells in long-lasting Graves disease (dated by TCRdb to 2020 to 2022). Libraries were built with multiplex PCR. Sequenced using an Illumina HiSeq 4000. iRepertoire HTBI primers and Arm-PCR amplification of CDR3 regions were used to construct TCR beta libraries. TCRdb reprocessed the public reads (quality trimming at Q25 with fastp, clone calling with MiXCR) and kept in-frame beta chains. A single entry per CDR3 protein holds the most common genes and DNA from its merged rows. For this sample there are under 500,000 distinct CDR3 sequences; 15% to 20% appear just once. Approximately 12% of the sample comes from the top ten. The time point tag for this specimen amounts to: newly diagnosed GD, antithyroid drugs for less than 3 months. For both TCR sequencing and RNA sequencing, RNA was extracted from PBMCs using TRIzol.

The same sample was also studied in work on T cells in Graves' hyperthyroidism and ophthalmopathy.

Sample: peripheral blood mononuclear cells (PBMCs), taken at new diagnosis, from a patient treated with antithyroid drugs. The source of these receptors is a woman under 40 with Graves disease. Donor details come from another sample of the same person, matched by shared clones.

The chain links TRBV11-3 to TRBJ2-7; D is possibly TRBD1 (6 bases). The CDR3 is made up of 14 amino acids. Per germline, CDR1 SGHNT and CDR2 YENEEA. Trimming left V 4 bases short and J 4 bases short, with 14 bases between. Here the CDR3 DNA reads TGTGCCAGCAGCTGCACAAGACAGGTTTACGAGCAGTACTTC. Encoded protein: CASSCTRQVYEQYF.

This clonotype was picked up a small number of times. The rearrangement joins TRBV5-6 to TRBJ2-7; TRBD1 matches 7 bases. Unmatched junction bases numbered 6, after V lost 4 bases and J lost 2 bases. Germline lookup yields CDR1 SGHDT and CDR2 YYEEEE. This CDR3 spans 14 amino acids. The CDR3 bases are TGTGCCAGCAGCATGAGACAGGGCCCCTACGAGCAGTACTTC. The encoded protein is CASSMRQGPYEQYF. Together with reference TRBV5-6 and TRBJ2-7, the CDR3 gives the full variable domain: DAGVTQSPTHLIKTRGQQVTLRCSPKSGHDTVSWYQQALGQGPQFIFQYYEEEERQRGNFPDRFSGHQFPNYSSELNVNALLLGDSALYLCASSMRQGPYEQYFGPGTRLTVT.

The chain has TRBV6-2 or TRBV6-3 and TRBJ2-7; 7 bases are shared with TRBD1. Per germline, CDR1 MNHEY and CDR2 SVGEGT. This CDR3 comprises 15 residues. Unmatched junction bases numbered 11, after V lost 6 bases and J lost 3 bases. The CDR3 is CASSKGQVESYEQYF. The CDR3 DNA is TGTGCCAGCAGCAAAGGACAGGTAGAAAGCTACGAGCAGTACTTC.

This clonotype has a count of ten or more. This rearrangement joins TRBV20-1 to TRBJ1-2; the D is unclear. The CDR3 runs 13 residues. Germline V gives CDR1 DFQATT, CDR2 SNEGSKA (reference sequence). The V and J ends lost 0 bases and 2 bases respectively, with 7 bases between them. The CDR3 sequence is CSARDHTNYGYTF. In nucleotides, the CDR3 is TGCAGTGCTAGAGATCATACCAACTATGGCTACACCTTC.

This clonotype was counted at least ten times. The CDR3 nucleotides are TGTGCCAGCAGTGGAACAGGGGCCATATTATACAATGAGCAGTTCTTC. This codes for CASSGTGAILYNEQFF. This chain connects TRBV28 to TRBJ2-1; 7 nucleotides line up with TRBD1. The junction had 11 bases not matched to a gene; V was cut back by 5 bases and J by 4 bases. The length of the CDR3 is 16 residues. Per germline, CDR1 MDHEN and CDR2 SYDVKM.

In this sample, this clonotype turned up many times. The chain has TRBV20-1 and TRBJ2-1, with 10 bases that match TRBD2. The germline V gene encodes CDR1 DFQATT and CDR2 SNEGSKA (reference sequence). Trimming took 1 base from V and 13 from J; bases not matched to a gene: 10. The CDR3 spans 14 residues. CDR3 protein: CSARGPILAGIQFF. The DNA of the CDR3 is TGCAGTGCTAGAGGGCCTATACTAGCGGGAATTCAGTTCTTC.

This clonotype was counted between two and nine times. Given the absence of the conserved phenylalanine or tryptophan at the CDR3 end, a read error is likely. The V call is TRBV27, the J call TRBJ1-2; weak D call: TRBD1 (6 bases). The CDR3 extends over 14 amino acids. With 0 bases removed from V and 7 bases from J, the gap between germline ends came to 12 bases. CDR1 MNHEY and CDR2 SMNVEV come from the germline V gene (reference sequence). The CDR3 here is CASSLSRRGPGYTS. The DNA for the CDR3 is TGTGCCAGCAGTTTATCGCGCAGGGGCCCTGGCTACACCTCC.

In the case of this clonotype: Since a much larger clone is just one base distant, this may be a read error. V is TRBV3-1 and J is TRBJ2-5; D might be TRBD1 or TRBD2, each matching 5 bases. CDR1 and CDR2 (germline): LGHDT, YNNKEL (reference sequence). V lost 5 bases, J lost 9 bases, and 22 bases lay in between. The CDR3 runs to 15 residues. In DNA form, the CDR3 reads TGTGCCAGCAGCATGTTCGGGACGGCCGAACAGGCCCAGTACTTC. It is translated as CASSMFGTAEQAQYF.

This clonotype appeared once. This may arise from a read error, as a much more abundant clone is one base away. V usage is TRBV12-3 or TRBV12-4 and J usage is TRBJ1-2, with 9 bases identical to TRBD1. The CDR3 has 17 amino acids. The CDR3 is CAGSERTGALANYGYTF. DNA of the CDR3: TGTGCCGGCAGTGAAAGGACAGGGGCTTTAGCTAACTATGGCTACACCTTC.

Points on this clonotype: This may stem from a read error, because a much larger clone lies one nucleotide away. V usage is TRBV11-1 and J usage is TRBJ2-5; weak D call: TRBD2 (5 bases). The J call is in doubt because the DNA end fits TRBJ2-1 better. Germline CDR1 SGHAT, CDR2 FQDESV (reference sequence). The CDR3 is made up of 14 amino acids. DNA for the CDR3: TGTGCCAACAGCTTAGCGTCCGCAAACATGGAGCAGTTCTTC. Its protein product is CANSLASANMEQFF.

This clonotype was detected only a few times. The chain has TRBV6-1 and TRBJ1-1, with D possibly matching TRBD1 (5 bases). V dropped 6 bases and J dropped 5 bases, with 19 bases sitting between them. This CDR3 spans 15 amino acids. The V gene's germline CDR1 is MNHNS and CDR2 SASEGT. For the CDR3, the DNA is TGTGCCAGCAGATTATCCCGGGGCGCCGATACTGAAGCTTTCTTT. It yields the protein CASRLSRGADTEAFF.

This clonotype was found many times. The chain links TRBV10-3 to TRBJ2-5, with a tentative D call TRBD2 (6 bases). The J call may be incorrect, as the DNA end agrees better with TRBJ2-1. The CDR3 consists of 14 residues. Germline-derived CDR1 and CDR2 are ENHRY and SYGVKD. CDR3 nucleotide sequence: TGTGCCATCAGACTGTCGGAGGGAAGGGATGAGCAGTTCTTC. Translated, it gives CAIRLSEGRDEQFF.

At least ten counts were recorded for this clonotype. J is TRBJ1-4 and V is TRBV11-1, with 10 bases identical to TRBD1. J gave up 7 bases and V 4 bases, and 6 bases lay outside the gene matches. The germline V gene has CDR1 SGHAT and CDR2 FQDESV (reference sequence). This CDR3 is 15 amino acids long. CDR3 sequence: CASSSRQGASEKLFF. The DNA of the CDR3 is TGTGCCAGCAGCTCCAGACAGGGGGCAAGTGAAAAACTGTTTTTT.

The chain has TRBV12-3 or TRBV12-4 and TRBJ1-6, with TRBD1 matching 7 bases. The V segment lost 5 bases and the J segment 5 bases; nucleotides outside the gene matches: 9. CDR3 length: 16 amino acids. In DNA, the CDR3 is TGTGCCAGCAGTCCAGACAGGGTTTTTGATAATTCACCCCTCCACTTT. The encoded protein is CASSPDRVFDNSPLHF.

This clonotype was recorded many times. The chain links TRBV5-1 to TRBJ2-1; 11 bases match TRBD1. This CDR3 region has 15 residues. Per the germline V gene, CDR1 is SGHRS and CDR2 is YFSETQ. Trimming took 4 bases from V and 8 from J; bases not matched to a gene: 8. This chain's CDR3 is CASSRPWTGGDEQFF. The DNA of the CDR3 is TGCGCCAGCAGCAGGCCGTGGACAGGGGGCGATGAGCAGTTCTTC.

This clonotype was counted ten times or more. The chain links TRBV20-1 to TRBJ2-1, with 7 nucleotides matching TRBD1. The CDR3 is 14 amino acids. Germline loops: CDR1 DFQATT, CDR2 SNEGSKA (reference sequence). The J segment lost 2 bases and the V segment lost 5 bases, leaving 6 bases of the junction unmatched. CDR3 in DNA: TGCAGTGCTGTCGATGGGACAGCCTACAATGAGCAGTTCTTC. This sequence encodes CSAVDGTAYNEQFF.

The DNA for the CDR3 is TGTGCCACCAGGCGATTCGGGAGGACGGGAGAAGAGACCCAGTACTTC. It translates to CATRRFGRTGEETQYF. This chain connects TRBV15 to TRBJ2-5; TRBD2 matches at 7 bases. V shed 6 bases and J 3 bases; nucleotides not matched to a gene: 13. CDR1 is LNHNV, CDR2 YYDKDF, per germline (reference sequence). The CDR3 totals 16 residues.

This clonotype has ten or more counts. The chain carries TRBV12-3 or TRBV12-4 and TRBJ2-7; 9 nucleotides line up with TRBD1. The length of the CDR3 is 14 residues. Trimming cost V 4 bases and J 3 bases; bases outside gene matches: 4. Here the CDR3 reads CASSWDRVDYEQYF. The DNA for the CDR3 is TGTGCCAGCAGTTGGGACAGGGTGGACTACGAGCAGTACTTC.

There are a few counts of this clonotype. The gene calls are TRBV19 and TRBJ2-1; no firm D call. The CDR3 is 16 residues long. Looked up from germline, CDR1 is LNHDA and CDR2 is SQIVND (reference sequence). The V end was cut by 4 bases, the J end by 1 base, with 14 bases between. CDR3 coding DNA: TGTGCCAGTAGTAACCACCTCTACGGTTCCTACAATGAGCAGTTCTTC. Amino acid sequence: CASSNHLYGSYNEQFF.